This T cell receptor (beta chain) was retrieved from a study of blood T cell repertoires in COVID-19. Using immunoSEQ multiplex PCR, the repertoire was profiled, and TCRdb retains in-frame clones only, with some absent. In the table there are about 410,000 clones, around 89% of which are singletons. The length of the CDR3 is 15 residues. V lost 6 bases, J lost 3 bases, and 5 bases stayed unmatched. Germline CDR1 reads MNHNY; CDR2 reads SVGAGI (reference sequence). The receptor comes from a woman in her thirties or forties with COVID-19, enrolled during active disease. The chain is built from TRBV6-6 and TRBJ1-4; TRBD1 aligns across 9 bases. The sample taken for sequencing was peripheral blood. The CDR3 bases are TGTGCCAGCAGGCGTGACAGGGGGGCTAATGAAAAACTGTTTTTT. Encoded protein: CASRRDRGANEKLFF.